Below, one T cell receptor beta chain is given with its context. Its antigen remains unknown. The data were obtained in a study of Ad26.COV2.S vaccination and SARS-CoV-2 variants. About the study: As a participant in COV1001, the donor was in the Ad26.COV2.S trial arm. Participants got Ad26.COV2.S intramuscularly, once or twice 56 days apart. Study conclusions and caveats: While placebo recipients had lower spike-specific TCR breadth, vaccine recipients had more.

As to treatment: approximately 18 received Ad26.COV2.S at low or high dose, single or two shots; several received placebo; per-sample allocation not given. On day 63 after the first injection, vaccine and placebo recipients gave samples. The data were produced by immunoSEQ multiplex PCR, yet TCRdb's version contains in-frame clones alone and is incomplete. The sample consists of roughly 350,000 clones, approximately 86% of them appearing once. The CDR3 has 15 amino acids. The junction had 13 bases not matched to a gene; V was cut back by 5 bases and J by 7 bases. Germline lookup yields CDR1 SQVTM and CDR2 ANQGSEA.

The receptor was derived from a person between 18 and 59 years old who received the Ad26.COV2.S COVID-19 vaccine or a placebo. The sample consisted of peripheral blood, taken in a trial of Ad26.COV2.S vaccine versus placebo. V and J are TRBV29-1 and TRBJ2-1, with 8 bases fitting TRBD2. Here the CDR3 reads CSVIPGLARMNEQFF. DNA of the CDR3: TGCAGCGTTATCCCCGGACTAGCACGAATGAATGAGCAGTTCTTC.